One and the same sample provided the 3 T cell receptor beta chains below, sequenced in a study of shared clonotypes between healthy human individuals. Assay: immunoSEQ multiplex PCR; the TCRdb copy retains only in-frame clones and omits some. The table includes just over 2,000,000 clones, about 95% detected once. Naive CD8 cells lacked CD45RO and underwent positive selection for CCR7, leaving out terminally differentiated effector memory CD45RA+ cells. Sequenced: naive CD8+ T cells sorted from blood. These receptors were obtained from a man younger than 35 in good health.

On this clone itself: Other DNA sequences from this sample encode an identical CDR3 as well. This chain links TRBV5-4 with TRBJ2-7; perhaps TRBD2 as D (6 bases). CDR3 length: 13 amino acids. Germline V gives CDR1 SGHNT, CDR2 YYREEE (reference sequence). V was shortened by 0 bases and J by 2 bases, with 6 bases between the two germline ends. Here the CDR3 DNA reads TGTGCCAGCAGCTTGGGGAGGGCCTACGAGCAGTACTTC. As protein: CASSLGRAYEQYF.

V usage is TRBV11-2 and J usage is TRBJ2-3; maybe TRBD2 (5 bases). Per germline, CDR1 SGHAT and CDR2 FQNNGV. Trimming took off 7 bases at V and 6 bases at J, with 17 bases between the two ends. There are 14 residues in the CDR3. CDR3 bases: TGTGCCAGCAACTTGGCCTGGGCGGGTGATACGCAGTATTTT. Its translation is CASNLAWAGDTQYF. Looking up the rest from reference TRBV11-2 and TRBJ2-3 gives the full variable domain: EAGVAQSPRYKIIEKRQSVAFWCNPISGHATLYWYQQILGQGPKLLIQFQNNGVVDDSQLPKDRFSAERLKGVDSTLKIQPAKLEDSAVYLCASNLAWAGDTQYFGPGTRLTVL.

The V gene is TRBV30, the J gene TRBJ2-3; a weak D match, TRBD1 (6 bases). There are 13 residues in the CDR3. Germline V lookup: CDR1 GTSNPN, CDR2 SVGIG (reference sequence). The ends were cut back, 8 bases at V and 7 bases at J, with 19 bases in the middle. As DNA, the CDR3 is TGTGCCAGCCGGGACACGCATCTACATACGCAGTATTTT. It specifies CASRDTHLHTQYF.